A selection of T cell receptor beta chains follows, all from one sample in a study of response to subunit inactivated influenza vaccine. Each CDR3 protein gets one entry after TCRdb re-called the RT-PCR reads with MiXCR. The repertoire consists of around 300,000 distinct CDR3 sequences, with 22% occurring once and the leading ten covering over 9%. The material was PBMCs from blood, obtained approximately 20 months after vaccination. Receptors were obtained from a man aged 50-75 years who received an inactivated influenza vaccine. Each CDR3 is given with its conserved first and last residue. The listing skips clone size in some rows; elsewhere it reads once, few, many or a size class.

>TRBJ2-3|TRBV5-4|NA
CASSFEPVGENADTQYF
>TRBJ1-5|TRBV12-3/TRBV12-4|NA
CATKGGWDQPQHF
>TRBJ1-6|TRBV7-9|few
CASSSYRDNSPLHF
>TRBJ1-3|TRBV6-5|few
CASSYSWRGYGNTIYF
>TRBJ2-5|TRBV11-2|NA
CASSLGTIQGTGETQYF
>TRBJ2-1|TRBV11-2|few
CASSSGRGALGDEQFF
>TRBJ2-3|TRBV28|NA
CASLTHTDTQYF
>TRBJ1-2|TRBV4-1|many
CASSHVQGAFNYGYTF
>TRBJ2-7|TRBV5-1|many
CASSLGQGAYEQYF
>TRBJ2-7|TRBV5-6|NA
CASSSGDSTYEQYF
>TRBJ2-3|TRBV29-1|NA
CSAGGRVTDTQYF
>TRBJ1-5|TRBV6-1|many
CATMQGKGNQPQHF
>TRBJ2-1|TRBV20-1|NA
CSARSGTGIYNEQFF
>TRBJ2-3|TRBV27|NA
CASKVGGGTDTQYF
>TRBJ2-1|TRBV5-4|NA
CASSTTSANSYNEQFF
>TRBJ2-5|TRBV14|NA
CASSQGSQGAQETQYF
>TRBJ2-7|TRBV2|NA
CASSQTTGGWEQYF
>TRBJ1-4|TRBV2|many
CASSENKRTTNEKLFF
>TRBJ1-1|TRBV6-2/TRBV6-3|few
CASKTPNTEAFF
>TRBJ2-2|TRBV4-1|NA
CASSHPATGELFF
>TRBJ1-2|TRBV5-5|NA
CASSPQMGTNYGYTF
>TRBJ1-4|TRBV5-1|NA
CASSLATGTTNEKLFF